This entry concerns a single T cell receptor beta chain. This clonotype came up many times. The specificity of this receptor is unknown. The input lacks base qualities; no much larger clone sits a single base away. The cysteine opens and the phenylalanine closes a CDR3 of 14 amino acids. The entry retains the CDR3 DNA only, 42 bases that are in frame from base 1. V lost 5 bases and J lost 0 bases; the stretch between them is 8 bases long. Sequences SGHTA (CDR1) and FQGTGA (CDR2) are obtained from the germline V gene. The data derive from a study of Graves' ophthalmopathy and Graves' hyperthyroidism (dated by TCRdb to between 2017 and 2018). General notes on the study: Peripheral blood was collected at initial diagnosis, prior to any treatment. The study used TCR beta repertoire signatures to distinguish Graves' ophthalmopathy from Graves' hyperthyroidism and to predict progression to ophthalmopathy. In total, 120 to 150 blood samples were TCR-sequenced: some 40 ophthalmopathy, some 80 hyperthyroidism and roughly 17 hyperthyroidism-to-ophthalmopathy patients. Following sample collection, hyperthyroidism patients were given methimazole at a starting dose of 30 mg daily, and ophthalmopathy patients were given high-dose intravenous methylprednisolone. The independent validation cohort included 18 to 20 hyperthyroidism patients plus 17 patients who later progressed from hyperthyroidism to ophthalmopathy. A discovery set of 100 patients (around 44 ophthalmopathy, approximately 58 stable hyperthyroidism) was enrolled to explore V-J signatures distinguishing ophthalmopathy from hyperthyroidism. In six hyperthyroidism patients, T-cell repertoires of thyroid tissue and blood were compared. The roughly 100 discovery patients were randomly split 7:3 into training and test sets.

Stable hyperthyroidism was defined as no progression to ophthalmopathy within 18 months of follow-up. Patients with hyperthyroidism were aged 18 to 65 years, had been newly diagnosed, and had a disease duration of less than 2 months. Patients with other autoimmune diseases, uncontrolled infections, pregnancy or lactation were excluded. Clinical symptoms, serum thyroxine, TRAb, thyroid ultrasound and orbital computed tomography were used for diagnosis. Using Ficoll-Paque density gradient centrifugation, PBMCs were isolated from over 8.5 ml of fresh peripheral blood. Total RNA was extracted with Trizol reagent and quality-checked on an Agilent 2100 Bioanalyzer. For repertoire sequencing, the TCR beta CDR3 regions were amplified from RNA transcripts. HTBI primers and the Qiagen OneStep RT-PCR kit were used in a first-round RT-PCR, which was followed by a second-round multiplex PCR, size selection and purification. The libraries underwent paired-end sequencing with 100 bp reads on an Illumina HiSeq2000. In the paper's pipeline: Reads were processed with SOAPnuke, discarding reads with adapters, uncalled bases, mean Phred below 15, or no exact constant-primer or identifier match. High-quality paired reads were merged with COPE v1.2.5. Unique nucleotide sequences were defined as clonotypes and aligned to IMGT TRB V, D and J references using MiTCR v1.1. The analysis was limited to V-J combinations with a frequency above 0.0001, which together covered over 98% of repertoires. For each V-J combination, a TCR clonal expansion and chaos score was defined as F50 clonal expansion divided by the chaos observed in the TCRdist matrix. Welch's t-statistics and random forest were used to reduce features to some 13 V-J combinations, which were fed into a naive Bayes classifier. Thyroid-blood repertoire similarity was quantified with the Morisita-Horn index. TCRdb's own reprocessing of the public reads used fastp at Q25 and MiXCR and kept productive beta chains. CDR3 protein duplicates are merged, each entry listing the most common genes and DNA. The V and J calls follow TCRdb's processing rather than the paper's. For this sample there are about 390,000 distinct CDR3 sequences; approximately 15% appear just once. The ten biggest clones cover 7% of the sample.

Summary of the overall study and its limitations: No statistical method was used to predetermine the sample size, and group allocation was not hidden from the investigators. In cross-validation, the 13-signature model distinguished ophthalmopathy from stable hyperthyroidism with about 90% sensitivity and over 81% specificity, while in the test set the corresponding values were about 80% and 75%. Most expanded thyroid clonotypes with frequency above 0.001 were also detected in blood, suggesting blood repertoires may reflect the thyroid immune response. In validation, the model predicted ophthalmopathy progression with about 70% sensitivity and about 73% specificity; roughly 11 predicted patients were CT-confirmed with GO in a median of approximately 6.2 months.

This clonotype originated in a woman younger than 35 with stable Graves' hyperthyroidism. Donor details come from another sample of the same person, matched by shared clones. The sequenced sample consisted of peripheral blood. Recombination connected TRBV7-3 to TRBJ1-3; possibly the D gene is TRBD1, per 5 matching bases. The CDR3 amino acid sequence is: CASSQQASGNTIYF. The DNA is as follows: TGTGCCAGCAGCCAACAGGCCTCTGGAAACACCATATATTTT.